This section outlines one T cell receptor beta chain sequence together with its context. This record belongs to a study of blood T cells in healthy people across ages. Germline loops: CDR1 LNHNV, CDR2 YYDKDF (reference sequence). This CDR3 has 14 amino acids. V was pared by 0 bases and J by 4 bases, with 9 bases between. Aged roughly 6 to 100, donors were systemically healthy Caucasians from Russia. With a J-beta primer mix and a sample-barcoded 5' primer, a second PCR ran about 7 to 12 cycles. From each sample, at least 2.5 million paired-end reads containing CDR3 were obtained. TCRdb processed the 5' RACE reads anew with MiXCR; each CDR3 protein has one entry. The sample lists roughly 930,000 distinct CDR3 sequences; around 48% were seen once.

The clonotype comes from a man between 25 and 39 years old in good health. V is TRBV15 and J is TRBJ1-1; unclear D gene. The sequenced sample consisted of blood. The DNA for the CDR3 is TGTGCCACCAGCAGAGATCAATCGTCCACTGAAGCTTTCTTT. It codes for CATSRDQSSTEAFF.